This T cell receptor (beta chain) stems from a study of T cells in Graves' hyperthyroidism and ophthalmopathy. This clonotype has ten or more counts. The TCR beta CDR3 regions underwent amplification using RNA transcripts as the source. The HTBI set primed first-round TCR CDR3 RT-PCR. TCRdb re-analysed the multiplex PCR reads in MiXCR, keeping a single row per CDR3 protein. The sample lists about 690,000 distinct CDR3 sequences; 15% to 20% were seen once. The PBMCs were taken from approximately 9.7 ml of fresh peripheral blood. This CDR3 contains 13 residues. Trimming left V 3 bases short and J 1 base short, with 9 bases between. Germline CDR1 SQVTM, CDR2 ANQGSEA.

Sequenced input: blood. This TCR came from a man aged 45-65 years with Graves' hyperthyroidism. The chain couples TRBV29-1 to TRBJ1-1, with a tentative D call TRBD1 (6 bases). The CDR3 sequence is CSVEGGQNTEAFF. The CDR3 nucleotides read TGCAGCGTTGAGGGGGGACAGAACACTGAAGCTTTCTTT.